These T cell receptor beta chains were read from a single sample in a study of Graves' ophthalmopathy and Graves' hyperthyroidism. Via MiXCR, TCRdb re-called the multiplex PCR reads, giving one row per CDR3 protein. The table shows 500,000 to 800,000 distinct CDR3 sequences, with under 50% occurring only once. Input material: peripheral blood. These receptors were collected from an adult man with Graves' ophthalmopathy. The CDR3 runs from the conserved cysteine through the conserved F or W. A D gene is named only where the DNA matches it firmly. Clone size is given for some rows only: seen once, a few or many times, or a class if the clone is expanded.

.	.	TRBJ1-2	11	TRBV25-1	TGTGCCAGGGTAGGGGCGGGTGGCTACACCTTC	CARVGAGGYTF
.	many	TRBJ1-4	14	TRBV7-9	TGTGCCAGCAGCCCGGGACTCCTTGGTGGAAAACTGTTTTTT	CASSPGLLGGKLFF
.	many	TRBJ2-5	17	TRBV4-1	TGCGCCAGCAGCTCGAGGACAGTTTCTTACTACCAAGAGACCCAGTACTTC	CASSSRTVSYYQETQYF
TRBD1	.	TRBJ1-3	16	TRBV19	TGTGCCAGTGGGGGGGACAGCCGCTTATCTGGAAACACCATATATTTT	CASGGDSRLSGNTIYF
TRBD1	.	TRBJ2-2	17	TRBV7-6	TGTGCCAGCAGCGTACCACAGGGGGCGGAGTCGGCCGGGGAGCTGTTTTTT	CASSVPQGAESAGELFF
.	many	TRBJ2-6	17	TRBV7-8	TGTGCCAGCAGCTTGTATGGTGCGGCCTCTGGGGCCAACGTCCTGACTTTC	CASSLYGAASGANVLTF
.	many	TRBJ2-5	13	TRBV20-1	TGCAGTGCTAGTGACCGTGGGCCAGAGACCCAGTACTTC	CSASDRGPETQYF
TRBD1	.	TRBJ1-2	15	TRBV12-3/TRBV12-4	TGTGCCAGCTCACGACCGGGGACAGGCCGCTATGGCTACACCTTC	CASSRPGTGRYGYTF
.	many	TRBJ1-1	14	TRBV20-1	TGCAGTGCTAGAGGGGTCAGCGGATTCACTGAAGCTTTCTTT	CSARGVSGFTEAFF
.	.	TRBJ2-7	15	TRBV3-1	TGTGCCAGCAGCCCAGGGCTGGGGAGCTCCTACGAGCAGTACTTC	CASSPGLGSSYEQYF
TRBD1	.	TRBJ1-2	15	TRBV7-9	TGTGCCAGCAGCCGCGGACAGGGGCAAGGCTATGGCTACACCTTC	CASSRGQGQGYGYTF
.	few	TRBJ1-4	13	TRBV12-3/TRBV12-4	TGTGCCAGCAGTTTGAATGGGGGGGAAAAACTGTTTTTT	CASSLNGGEKLFF
.	many	TRBJ2-2	16	TRBV9	TGTGCCAGCAGCGTAGCCCCCCAAGGAGGCGCCGGGGAGCTGTTTTTT	CASSVAPQGGAGELFF
.	many	TRBJ2-7	13	TRBV5-6	TGTGCCAGCAGCTTGGGAACCTTCTACGAGCAGTACTTC	CASSLGTFYEQYF
.	.	TRBJ2-5	13	TRBV10-3	TGTGCCATCAGTGCAGGGGAACAAGAGACCCAGTACTTC	CAISAGEQETQYF
TRBD2	.	TRBJ2-7	14	TRBV29-1	TGCAGCCGTGGACTAGCGGGAGTACCCTACGAGCAGTACTTC	CSRGLAGVPYEQYF